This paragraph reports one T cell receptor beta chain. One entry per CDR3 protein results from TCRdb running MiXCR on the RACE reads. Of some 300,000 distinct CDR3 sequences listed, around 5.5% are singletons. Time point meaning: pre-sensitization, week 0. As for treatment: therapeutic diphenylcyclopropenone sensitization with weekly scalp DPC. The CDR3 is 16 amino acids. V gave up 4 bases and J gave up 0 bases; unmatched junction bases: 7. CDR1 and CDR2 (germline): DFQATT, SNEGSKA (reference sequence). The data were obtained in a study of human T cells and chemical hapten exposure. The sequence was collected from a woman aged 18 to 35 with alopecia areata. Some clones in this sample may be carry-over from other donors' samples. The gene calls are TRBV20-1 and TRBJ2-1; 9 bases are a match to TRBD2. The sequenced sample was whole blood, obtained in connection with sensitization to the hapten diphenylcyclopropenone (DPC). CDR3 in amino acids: CSANALAGSSYNEQFF. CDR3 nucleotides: TGCAGTGCTAATGCACTAGCGGGTAGCTCCTACAATGAGCAGTTCTTC.